Each of the 3 T cell receptor beta chains below was sequenced from the same sample in a study of identical twins. TCRdb analysed the 5' RACE reads with MiXCR anew, one entry per CDR3 protein. The table lists approximately 220,000 distinct CDR3 sequences, 7.5% of them singletons, with 5% to 6% in the top ten. These data also featured in a second study, about yellow fever vaccine responses in identical twins.

Sequencing used CD8+ T cells sorted from blood. Receptor source: a woman younger than 35 in good health.

The sample holds many counts of this clonotype. This chain connects TRBV9 to TRBJ2-1; 9 bases fit TRBD2. The CDR3 sequence is 16 residues long. The germline V gene has CDR1 SGDLS and CDR2 YYNGEE. V shed 4 bases, J shed 4 bases, and the junction held 9 bases outside the gene matches. CDR3 nucleotides: TGTGCCAGCAGCCCGAACTTAGCGGGGGTTTACAATGAGCAGTTCTTC. Protein: CASSPNLAGVYNEQFF. The full variable domain, in which reference TRBV9 and TRBJ2-1 provide the parts outside the CDR3, is DSGVTQTPKHLITATGQRVTLRCSPRSGDLSVYWYQQSLDQGLQFLIQYYNGEERAKGNILERFSAQQFPDLHSELNLSSLELGDSALYFCASSPNLAGVYNEQFFGPGTRLTVL.

J is TRBJ2-6 and V is TRBV7-6; TRBD1 agrees at 8 bases. V gave up 1 base and J gave up 0 bases; unmatched junction bases: 8. This CDR3 is 19 amino acids long. Germline CDR1 is SGHVS and CDR2 is FNYEAQ. The DNA of the CDR3 is TGTGCCAGCAGCTTAGACCCCGGGACAGGCCTCTCTGGGGCCAACGTCCTGACTTTC. It codes for CASSLDPGTGLSGANVLTF.

The chain couples TRBV6-5 to TRBJ2-1, with 8 bases fitting TRBD2. The ends lost 4 bases at V and 5 bases at J; junction bases unmatched: 4. The CDR3 loop spans 14 amino acids. Germline V CDR1 and CDR2: MNHEY, SVGAGI. CDR3 nucleotide sequence: TGTGCCAGCAGTTGGGGACTAGAGAACAATGAGCAGTTCTTC. It yields the protein CASSWGLENNEQFF.